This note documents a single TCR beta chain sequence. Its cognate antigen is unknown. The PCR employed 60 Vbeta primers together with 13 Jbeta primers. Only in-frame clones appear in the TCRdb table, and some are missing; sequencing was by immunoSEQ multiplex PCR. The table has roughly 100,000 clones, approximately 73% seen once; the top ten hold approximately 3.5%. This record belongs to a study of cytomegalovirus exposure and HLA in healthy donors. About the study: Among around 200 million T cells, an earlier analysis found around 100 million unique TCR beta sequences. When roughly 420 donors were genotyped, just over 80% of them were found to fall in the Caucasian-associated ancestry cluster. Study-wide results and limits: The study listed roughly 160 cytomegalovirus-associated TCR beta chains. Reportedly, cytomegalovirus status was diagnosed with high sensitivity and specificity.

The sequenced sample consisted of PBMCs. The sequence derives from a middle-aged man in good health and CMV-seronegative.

The CDR3 DNA reads as TGTGCCAGCAGTTTAGGGGCAGGATCAGTCACTGAAGCTTTCTTT. It codes for CASSLGAGSVTEAFF. The chain joins TRBV27 to TRBJ1-1; D possibly corresponds to TRBD1 (5 bases). The CDR3 runs to 15 residues. Trimming stripped 2 bases from V and 4 bases from J, with 14 bases between. Germline V gives CDR1 MNHEY, CDR2 SMNVEV (reference sequence).